These 26 T cell receptor beta chains share one sample of origin, sequenced in a study of T cell repertoires in cytomegalovirus infection. TCRdb processed the reads anew with MiXCR; each CDR3 protein has one entry. The data hold about 230,000 distinct CDR3 sequences, with approximately 7% observed a single time. The specimen sequenced was PBMCs. The receptors shown here come from a human donor in good health (CMV status not recorded). Some clones in this sample may be carry-over from other donors' samples.

The sample holds many counts of this clonotype. V usage is TRBV7-2 and J usage is TRBJ2-1; 10 bases fit TRBD2. Germline CDR1 is SGHTA and CDR2 is FQGNSA. V shed 3 bases, J shed 4 bases, and the junction held 12 bases outside the gene matches. The CDR3 totals 18 residues. The chain's CDR3 is CASSLRGSGGASYNEQFF. The CDR3 bases are TGTGCCAGCAGCTTGAGAGGGAGCGGGGGGGCGAGTTACAATGAGCAGTTCTTC.

This clonotype was recorded many times. The chain couples TRBV7-9 to TRBJ1-1; 9 bases agree with TRBD1. This CDR3 region has 18 residues. The trim removed 3 bases at V and 5 bases at J, leaving 16 bases unmatched. The V gene's germline CDR1 is SEHNR and CDR2 FQNEAQ (reference sequence). CDR3 protein: CASSFSPSEDRGLTEAFF. The CDR3 bases are TGTGCCAGCAGCTTTTCCCCTTCGGAGGACAGGGGTCTGACTGAAGCTTTCTTT.

The sample holds many counts of this clonotype. The V call is TRBV6-2 or TRBV6-3, the J call TRBJ2-5; 14 nucleotides match TRBD2. V was pared by 2 bases and J by 4 bases, with 6 bases of the junction left unmatched. The length of the CDR3 is 17 residues. The germline gives CDR1 MNHEY, CDR2 SVGEGT. DNA of the CDR3: TGTGCCAGCAGTTACCCTATAGGACTAGCGGGGGGAGAGACCCAGTACTTC. It is translated as CASSYPIGLAGGETQYF.

This clonotype was recorded many times. This CDR3 is CASSLGTGGASNQPQHF. As DNA, the CDR3 is TGTGCCAGTAGTCTGGGGACAGGGGGCGCGAGCAATCAGCCCCAGCATTTT. V is TRBV19 and J is TRBJ1-5; 12 bases align to TRBD1. Germline CDR1 LNHDA, CDR2 SQIVND (reference sequence). V lost 5 bases to trimming and J lost 1 base; unmatched junction nucleotides: 6. The CDR3 length is 17 residues.

This clonotype has more than one count but fewer than ten. V is TRBV29-1 and J is TRBJ2-5; 9 nucleotides match TRBD1. The germline V gene has CDR1 SQVTM and CDR2 ANQGSEA. V was clipped by 6 bases and J by 4 bases; unmatched bases: 9. The CDR3 sequence is 14 residues long. CDR3: CSVEDRGLRETQYF. In nucleotides, the CDR3 is TGCAGCGTCGAGGACAGGGGATTAAGAGAGACCCAGTACTTC.

Many counts were recorded for this clonotype. V is TRBV25-1 and J is TRBJ1-1; D might be TRBD1 (6 bases). Trimming removed 5 bases from V and 3 bases from J, with 10 bases in between. CDR3 length: 13 amino acids. CDR1 and CDR2 from the germline V gene are MGHDK and SYGVNS. The CDR3 nucleotides read TGTGCCAGCAGTCCAGGGGTAGACACTGAAGCTTTCTTT. Its translation is CASSPGVDTEAFF.

In this sample, this clonotype turned up many times. The chain carries TRBV7-3 and TRBJ1-2, with TRBD1 as a possible D gene (6 bases). Germline V gene lookup returns CDR1 SGHTA and CDR2 FQGTGA. This CDR3 spans 15 amino acids. The V end lost 5 bases, the J end lost 4 bases, and 17 bases lay between the germline ends. The CDR3 loop is CASSRPGQTLYGYTF. The CDR3 DNA reads TGTGCCAGCAGCCGTCCCGGACAGACCCTCTATGGCTACACCTTC. Full variable domain (remainder filled in from reference TRBV7-3 and TRBJ1-2): GAGVSQTPSNKVTEKGKYVELRCDPISGHTALYWYRQSLGQGPEFLIYFQGTGAADDSGLPNDRFFAVRPEGSVSTLKIQRTERGDSAVYLCASSRPGQTLYGYTFGSGTRLTVV.

There are many counts of this clonotype. The chain is built from TRBV19 and TRBJ2-5; D is possibly TRBD1 (6 bases). Germline V gene sequence: CDR1 LNHDA, CDR2 SQIVND (reference sequence). The CDR3 is made up of 15 amino acids. Trimming cost V 3 bases and J 0 bases, with 11 bases left between them. Here the CDR3 reads CASSMIDRHQETQYF. In nucleotides, the CDR3 is TGTGCCAGTAGTATGATTGACAGGCACCAAGAGACCCAGTACTTC.

This clonotype was counted only a few times. This rearrangement joins TRBV6-2 or TRBV6-3 to TRBJ2-5; possibly TRBD1 for D (6 bases). Germline lookup yields CDR1 MNHEY and CDR2 SVGEGT. The germline V and J ends were trimmed by 4 bases and 4 bases, with 10 bases remaining between them. This CDR3 contains 13 residues. The CDR3 region has the DNA TGTGCCAGCAGTTTAATAGGGGGAGAGACCCAGTACTTC. Translated, it gives CASSLIGGETQYF.

This clonotype was observed many times. DNA for the CDR3: TGTGCCAGCAGCTTGAGACAGCAAAATTCACCCCTCCACTTT. Its protein product is CASSLRQQNSPLHF. The V call is TRBV7-2, the J call TRBJ1-6, with a possible D match to TRBD1 (5 bases). V was trimmed by 3 bases and J by 7 bases, leaving 10 bases between them. Germline assignment: CDR1 SGHTA and CDR2 FQGNSA. This CDR3 has 14 residues.

In this sample, this clonotype turned up many times. The chain carries TRBV7-8 and TRBJ1-3, with D hard to call. V shed 3 bases and J shed 0 bases, with 9 bases lying between them. Germline-derived CDR1 and CDR2 are SGHVS and FQNEAQ. This CDR3 spans 15 amino acids. The CDR3 region is CASSFGHNSGNTIYF. The CDR3 DNA reads as TGTGCCAGCAGCTTTGGTCACAACTCTGGAAACACCATATATTTT.

This clonotype showed up many times. This chain uses TRBV6-5 with TRBJ2-5; 11 nucleotides line up with TRBD2. Germline CDR1 and CDR2: MNHEY and SVGAGI. This CDR3 comprises 14 residues. Unmatched junction bases numbered 2, after V lost 5 bases and J lost 3 bases. As DNA, the CDR3 is TGTGCCAGCAGTACACTAGCGGGGGAAGAGACCCAGTACTTC. Translation: CASSTLAGEETQYF.

This clonotype was observed at least ten times. This chain uses TRBV5-4 with TRBJ2-1; 8 bases line up with TRBD1. The germline gives CDR1 SGHNT, CDR2 YYREEE (reference sequence). CDR3 length: 15 residues. V gave up 4 bases and J gave up 3 bases; unmatched junction bases: 6. The CDR3 here is CASSRPDRVYNEQFF. Here the CDR3 DNA reads TGTGCCAGCAGCCGGCCGGACAGGGTCTACAATGAGCAGTTCTTC. Full variable domain (remainder filled in from reference TRBV5-4 and TRBJ2-1): ETGVTQSPTHLIKTRGQQVTLRCSSQSGHNTVSWYQQALGQGPQFIFQYYREEENGRGNFPPRFSGLQFPNYSSELNVNALELDDSALYLCASSRPDRVYNEQFFGPGTRLTVL.

This clonotype has ten or more counts. The chain recombines TRBV7-2 with TRBJ2-3; 8 bases line up with TRBD2. The junction had 15 bases not matched to a gene; V was cut back by 5 bases and J by 2 bases. The CDR3 sequence is 18 residues long. CDR1 is SGHTA and CDR2 is FQGNSA in the germline V gene. The CDR3 DNA follows: TGTGCCAGCAGCATTAGTTGGAAGCGGGGGAGCCACACAGATACGCAGTATTTT. It specifies CASSISWKRGSHTDTQYF.

This clonotype was observed a few times. The V call is TRBV6-5, the J call TRBJ1-4; 9 nucleotides agree with TRBD1. This CDR3 spans 14 amino acids. V was clipped by 2 bases and J by 8 bases; unmatched bases: 3. Germline CDR1 MNHEY, CDR2 SVGAGI. CDR3 sequence reads: CASSYGQGKEKLFF. The CDR3 DNA sequence: TGTGCCAGCAGTTACGGACAGGGGAAGGAAAAACTGTTTTTT.

This clonotype has a count of ten or more. The chain is built from TRBV6-2 or TRBV6-3 and TRBJ2-6, with no clear D. Germline CDR1 and CDR2: MNHEY and SVGEGT. CDR3 size: 12 residues. V lost 6 bases and J 9 bases, leaving 9 bases between the germline ends. CDR3 DNA: TGTGCCAGCAGCTCACCCCTCAACGTCCTGACTTTC. Residues: CASSSPLNVLTF.

This clonotype was observed at least ten times. The chain links TRBV7-9 to TRBJ1-6, with D tentatively TRBD1 (6 bases). Germline V CDR1 and CDR2: SEHNR, FQNEAQ (reference sequence). V lost 1 base, J lost 13 bases, and 17 bases lay in between. There are 15 residues in the CDR3. The CDR3 here is CASSLGGGAGPPLHF. The DNA of the CDR3 is TGTGCCAGCAGCTTAGGTGGGGGCGCGGGACCGCCCCTCCACTTT.

This clonotype was seen ten or more times. This chain links TRBV29-1 with TRBJ1-4; D perhaps matches TRBD1 (5 bases). Looked up from germline, CDR1 is SQVTM and CDR2 is ANQGSEA. V lost 4 bases and J 7 bases, leaving 25 bases between the germline ends. This CDR3 has 17 amino acids. The CDR3 protein is CSVVEWDFSSPGEKLFF. The CDR3 DNA sequence: TGCAGCGTTGTAGAGTGGGACTTCTCATCTCCGGGTGAAAAACTGTTTTTT.

This clonotype came up many times. The chain recombines TRBV29-1 with TRBJ2-7; no firm D call. CDR3 length: 13 residues. The ends were cut back, 0 bases at V and 6 bases at J, with 12 bases in the middle. Germline loops: CDR1 SQVTM, CDR2 ANQGSEA. CDR3 in amino acids: CSVEENPPGEQYF. The CDR3 DNA reads as TGCAGCGTTGAAGAGAACCCGCCAGGCGAGCAGTACTTC.

This clonotype was counted only a few times. This rearrangement joins TRBV20-1 to TRBJ1-2; TRBD1 matches at 8 bases. The CDR3 runs to 11 residues. Trimming cost V 5 bases and J 8 bases; bases outside gene matches: 4. Looked up from germline, CDR1 is DFQATT and CDR2 is SNEGSKA (reference sequence). The CDR3 nucleotides are TGCAGTGCTTGGACAGGGTGGGGCTACACCTTC. Translating it yields CSAWTGWGYTF.

J is TRBJ2-7 and V is TRBV7-3; D assignment may be TRBD1 or TRBD2 (5 bases each). CDR1 and CDR2 from the germline V gene are SGHTA and FQGTGA. CDR3 length equals 13 residues. V shed 0 bases and J shed 6 bases, with 9 bases lying between them. The CDR3 reads CASSLTSGTEQYF. In nucleotides, the CDR3 is TGTGCCAGCAGCTTAACTTCCGGGACCGAGCAGTACTTC.

This clonotype has ten or more counts. The chain joins TRBV29-1 to TRBJ1-1; tentatively, D is TRBD1 (6 bases). Germline-derived CDR1 and CDR2 are SQVTM and ANQGSEA. This CDR3 contains 13 residues. Trimming cost V 5 bases and J 4 bases, with 14 bases left between them. The CDR3 region is CSVRKGDPTEAFF. The CDR3 DNA is TGCAGCGTTAGGAAGGGGGATCCCACTGAAGCTTTCTTT.

This clonotype was seen repeatedly, ten times or more. The genes are TRBV7-9 and TRBJ2-3; the D gene is possibly TRBD1 (5 bases). CDR3 size: 15 residues. With 3 bases removed from V and 2 bases from J, the gap between germline ends came to 12 bases. CDR1 SEHNR and CDR2 FQNEAQ come from the germline V gene (reference sequence). The CDR3: CASSLGRGNTDTQYF. Here the CDR3 DNA reads TGTGCCAGCAGCTTGGGAAGGGGTAACACAGATACGCAGTATTTT.

This clonotype was detected ten times or more. This chain links TRBV3-1 with TRBJ2-7; 10 bases line up with TRBD2. This CDR3 is built from 15 residues. The germline gives CDR1 LGHDT, CDR2 YNNKEL (reference sequence). V gave up 4 bases and J gave up 0 bases; unmatched junction bases: 3. CDR3 nucleotide sequence: TGTGCCAGCAGCCTGCGGACTAGCGGCTCCTACGAGCAGTACTTC. Amino acid sequence: CASSLRTSGSYEQYF.

This clonotype was counted at least ten times. CDR3 in DNA: TGTGCCAGTAGTATTGGGGGGGCGCGGAATTCACCCCTCCACTTT. Residues: CASSIGGARNSPLHF. The V gene is TRBV19, the J gene TRBJ1-6, with a weak D call TRBD1 (6 bases). The CDR3 has 15 amino acids. V dropped 3 bases and J dropped 7 bases, with 13 bases sitting between them. Per germline, CDR1 LNHDA and CDR2 SQIVND (reference sequence).

This clonotype was observed many times. The chain joins TRBV28 to TRBJ2-7; a possible D gene is TRBD1 (6 bases). This CDR3 contains 13 residues. CDR1 is MDHEN and CDR2 is SYDVKM in the germline V gene. V lost 2 bases and J lost 5, with 10 bases in between. CDR3 DNA sequence: TGTGCCAGCAGTTTAGGGGACATCAACGAGCAGTACTTC. Translated: CASSLGDINEQYF.